This section outlines one TCR beta chain sequence together with its context. Its recognized antigen is unknown. Base qualities are not provided; no much larger clone lies one nucleotide away. These data are taken from a study of cytomegalovirus exposure and HLA in healthy donors (dated by TCRdb to the late 2010s). Notes on the research overall: In an earlier analysis of fewer than 750 of the donors, 276 Gb of sequence data and 120 million or so unique TCR beta sequences from 150 million to 200 million T cells were reported. Roughly 300 gigabases of sequencing data and tens of millions of unique TCR sequences were included in an early release covering roughly 700 HLA-typed donors. Of the roughly 390 genotyped donors, approximately 82% fell in the genetic ancestry cluster associated with self-reported Caucasian donors. The aim of the study was to test whether cataloging public T cell receptors could identify signatures of past pathogen exposure. The T cell repertoires of several hundred subjects were profiled by immunosequencing and related to cytomegalovirus serostatus. Besides the first cohort of approximately 670 subjects, a separate validation cohort made up of roughly 120 different subjects was used. High-throughput TCR immunosequencing, statistical association of individual TCRs with disease status, and machine learning were combined to predict cytomegalovirus infection status. A later analysis re-examined previously published TCR beta repertoires from hundreds of donors and added high-resolution HLA genotyping to investigate patterns of TCR occurrence. Rather than drawing on any new phenotypic data, the later analysis identified candidate immune exposures from TCR beta sequences and the way those sequences occurred across donors. To decide whether each TCR beta V gene segment behaved as functional or pseudogenic, an earlier analysis of nearly 600 of the donors relied on high-throughput TCR beta sequencing. Donor age, sex, ethnicity and CMV serostatus were compiled alongside the repertoire data. A later genetic analysis used genome-wide SNP genotypes for about 65% of the 666 donors, treating that subset as a discovery cohort. All discovery cohort repertoires had been generated using a single sequencing platform. HLA typing included class I and class II loci at four-digit resolution. The number of typed donors differed by locus: about 620-640 for A, B, C, DRB1 and DQB1; some 500 for DQA1; 606 for DPA1; and some 430 for DPB1. Roughly 5 DR-DQ haplotypes were handled as single units for association and clustering because linkage in the cohort was strong. Among about 410 genotyped donors of the cohort, an average of approximately 200,000 unique TCR beta nucleotide sequences was sequenced per donor, of which roughly 17% were non-productive. Overall results and qualifications from the work: Three of the identified cytomegalovirus-associated TCR beta chains were confirmed in vitro to be specific for cytomegalovirus antigens. When HLA alleles, especially DR and DQ, strongly co-occurred, attributing TCR associations to individual alleles was difficult. The earlier analysis of 587 of the donors excluded 15 to 20 rarely observed V segments, including chromosome 9 orphons, because counts were too low. Most CMV-associated TCR beta chains appeared to be HLA-restricted in a later analysis, and the HLA associations seemed to be driven largely by CMV exposure. CMV serostatus was the only immune exposure information available for the cohort. In a later analysis, around 15,000 TCR beta sequences were associated with specific HLA alleles at a false discovery rate of 0.05. The study listed 150 to 200 TCR beta chains as associated with cytomegalovirus. According to a later analysis, TCR association rates differed among HLA loci, with DRB1 alleles showing the most associated TCRs and HLA-C alleles showing the fewest. In this cohort, only TCR beta chains were sequenced, and detectable features were limited by the absence of alpha or paired-chain data. A further reported finding was that TCR beta sequences accurately predicted the HLA-A and HLA-B alleles for most subjects in the first cohort. The sequencing pipeline was judged likely to have produced a cluster of highly shared sequence variants as a technical artifact. Because HLA typing was unavailable for some donors at each locus, only the typed subset was used in association tests. The authors suggested that the approach could potentially be extended to other disease states and immunological phenotypes. Correlated functional status among segregating V segments might be attributable to linkage disequilibrium, but an unknown experimental factor could not be ruled out. V-gene and J-gene trimming of TCR beta chains was associated with a missense DCLRE1C variant in a later genetic analysis, and the association was replicated in an independent cohort. Roughly uniform sequencing depth across donors was assumed in presence/absence analyses, although this assumption may not hold. The classifier was reported to diagnose cytomegalovirus status with high specificity and sensitivity in both the original cohort and the validation cohort. Compared with equally common non-associated chains, HLA-associated TCR beta chains in a later analysis were more clonally expanded and had lower generation probabilities. Most TCR sequences were observed very rarely across donors, whereas some public TCRs were present in many individuals. Broadly in line with IMGT annotations, most TCR beta V segments showed up in productive rearrangements about 90% or about 30% of the time in an earlier analysis of around 550 of the donors. In a later analysis, several top co-occurrence clusters were reported to appear linked to parvovirus B19, influenza, CMV and Epstein-Barr virus. In a later genetic analysis, fewer N-insertions in productive TCRs were reported among donors in an Asian-associated ancestry cluster than the roughly 700-donor mean.

The cohort comprised 710 or so healthy bone marrow donors. Cohort members were all nominally healthy when sampled, although unrecorded immune exposures were likely present. The donor was CMV seronegative and was included in the group of approximately 350 seronegative cohort members. A peripheral blood sample was collected from each donor, and TCR beta sequencing was performed on peripheral blood mononuclear cells. Genomic DNA was extracted from the blood cell samples with the Qiagen DNeasy Blood Extraction Kit. Library method: the immunoSEQ multiplex PCR assay. For the multiplex PCR, a mixture combining 60 forward primers for TCR Vbeta segments and 13 reverse primers for TCR Jbeta segments was used. A multiplex PCR assay on genomic DNA amplified the CDR3 region of rearranged TCR beta genes. The Illumina HiSeq System was used to sequence the amplified TCR beta libraries as 87-base-pair reads. As for the authors' bioinformatics: A later analysis counted some 74 million unique TCR beta chains across the 500 to 850 repertoires, and roughly 10 million of these chains were shared by at least two donors. A nearest-neighbor algorithm error-corrected the raw reads and collapsed the reads into unique sequences, merging closely related sequences to remove PCR and sequencing errors. V, D and J gene segments were assigned by aligning CDR3 sequences to IMGT reference sequences. For a sequence to be retained, a match of at least six nucleotides was required to both a V gene segment and a J gene segment. Rearrangements were classified as productive when the CDR3 lacked stop codons and remained in frame with V and J, and all other rearrangements were classified as non-productive. CDR3 was defined by IMGT convention, running from the second conserved V-encoded cysteine to the conserved J-encoded phenylalanine. Sequences without an unambiguous match to a single V gene segment were excluded from the earlier analysis of about 630 of the donors. An earlier analysis of 587 of the donors called V segments functional above 56.7% productive rearrangements and segregating when the between-donor standard deviation exceeded 5%. A statistical classification framework was developed to diagnose cytomegalovirus status using the catalog of TCR beta chain sequences. A later analysis assigned V and J genes by comparing TCR nucleotide sequences with IMGT/GENE-DB human TR gene sequences. In a later analysis, CDR3 sequences and most-parsimonious VDJ recombination scenarios were assigned using the TCRdist pipeline. In a later analysis, every TCR beta chain was defined by the combination of its CDR3 amino acid sequence and its V-gene family, and reads without a unique V-gene family were dropped. In a later analysis, 450 to 600 highly shared, low-generation-probability nucleotide sequences were removed to address suspected cross-contamination and a sequencing artifact. A later analysis calculated a clonal expansion index for each public chain from normalized within-repertoire ranks of inferred template counts. A later analysis computed generation probabilities with a VDJ recombination model fitted to out-of-frame rearrangements, and checked the results against IGoR. A later analysis scored TCR-TCR, TCR-HLA and TCR-CMV co-occurrence with hypergeometric tests, applying a repertoire-size bias correction to TCR pairs. A later analysis estimated false discovery rates by permuting HLA or CMV assignments 20 times. In a later analysis, co-occurring TCRs were grouped using DBSCAN, with TCRdist sequence similarity added in when clustering inside HLA-allele-positive subsets. Co-occurrence clustering excluded repertoires with fewer than 30,000 or more than 120,000 public chains, plus five with anomalous nucleotide sharing. This is the immuneACCESS table as TCRdb keeps it, with only in-frame sequences that have V and J called. A part of the clones is gone; compared with another copy, unresolved V genes explain less than half, and the rest is unexplained. From that table come the V and J calls and clone size; the DNA was used to work out D and trimming. In this sample the table shows 150,000 to 200,000 clones, 77% of which occur a single time. Around 1.5% of the sample is taken by the ten largest.

The sequenced material came from PBMCs. The clonotype comes from a man between 18 and 35 years old in good health and CMV-seronegative.

In nucleotides, the sequence is TGTGCCAGCTCATCGCGTCGGACAGGAGGGCCAACTAATGAAAAACTGTTTTTT. The encoded protein is CASSSRRTGGPTNEKLFF. The V and J segments used are TRBV18 and TRBJ1-4; 7 bases in the junction line up with TRBD1. From cysteine to phenylalanine, the CDR3 is 18 amino acids long. This entry keeps only the CDR3 DNA: 54 bases, framed from base 1. Ends trimmed: V by 5 bases, J by 0 bases; bases unmatched to a gene: 12. From the germline V gene, CDR1 is KGHSH and CDR2 is LQKENI.